These 14 T cell receptor beta chains came from one sample sequenced in a study of T cells after posttransplantation cyclophosphamide. The assay was immunoSEQ multiplex PCR, and TCRdb's table has in-frame clones only and misses some. The repertoire holds around 47,000 clones, 90% to 95% seen once, with about 3% in the top ten. Sequenced material: PBMCs. All receptors derive from a woman in her 30s in good health and a related stem cell transplant donor.

V gene TRBV5-5 combines with J gene TRBJ2-7; D is uncertain. V was trimmed by 0 bases and J by 2 bases, leaving 9 bases between them. The CDR3 length is 14 residues. Per the germline V gene, CDR1 is SGHKS and CDR2 is YYEKEE (reference sequence). Here the CDR3 reads CASSLAAGAYEQYF. DNA for the CDR3: TGTGCCAGCAGCTTGGCGGCAGGTGCCTACGAGCAGTACTTC.

The rearrangement links TRBV11-2 to TRBJ2-1, with 8 nucleotides matching TRBD1. V dropped 5 bases and J dropped 6; count of bases not matched to a gene: 9. Germline V gives CDR1 SGHAT, CDR2 FQNNGV. This CDR3 is built from 15 residues. CDR3 bases: TGTGCCAGCAGCCTCATGCAGGGGGCTTTCAATGAGCAGTTCTTC. It translates to CASSLMQGAFNEQFF.

The chain links TRBV6-4 to TRBJ2-6; 9 nucleotides match TRBD1. This CDR3 contains 16 residues. Trimming at V came to 6 bases and at J to 2 bases, leaving 5 bases not matched to a gene. Per germline, CDR1 MRHNA and CDR2 SNTAGT. The CDR3 region is CASSAQGAAGANVLTF. Here the CDR3 DNA reads TGTGCCAGCAGCGCACAGGGGGCGGCTGGGGCCAACGTCCTGACTTTC.

The chain combines TRBV29-1 with TRBJ1-2; D is perhaps TRBD1 (6 bases). Germline CDR1 reads SQVTM; CDR2 reads ANQGSEA. V was shortened by 8 bases and J by 2 bases, with 18 bases between the two germline ends. The CDR3 runs 14 residues. The CDR3 protein is CSLWTEEPNYGYTF. DNA of the CDR3: TGCAGCCTCTGGACAGAAGAACCCAACTATGGCTACACCTTC.

This chain links TRBV5-1 with TRBJ2-3; D call uncertain. Looked up from germline, CDR1 is SGHRS and CDR2 is YFSETQ. The CDR3 loop spans 13 amino acids. V was pared by 0 bases and J by 0 bases, with 2 bases between. Here the CDR3 DNA reads TGCGCCAGCAGCTTGGCTAGCACAGATACGCAGTATTTT. This codes for CASSLASTDTQYF.

The J gene is TRBJ2-7, the V gene TRBV7-8, with D possibly TRBD2 on 6 matching bases. V dropped 2 bases and J dropped 5 bases, with 19 bases sitting between them. The germline V gene encodes CDR1 SGHVS and CDR2 FQNEAQ. There are 16 residues in the CDR3. CDR3 sequence: CASSLSAGGDGDEQYF. CDR3 nucleotides: TGTGCCAGCAGCTTATCGGCCGGGGGAGATGGTGACGAGCAGTACTTC.

The rearrangement links TRBV7-2 to TRBJ1-2; no clear D gene. The CDR3 runs 14 residues. Between the trimmed V and J ends, which lost 5 bases and 2 bases, there was a span of 12 bases. In germline, CDR1 is SGHTA, CDR2 FQGNSA. The CDR3 spells CASSQNRGNYGYTF. The CDR3 region has the DNA TGTGCCAGCAGCCAAAATCGGGGAAACTATGGCTACACCTTC.

The J gene is TRBJ1-1, the V gene TRBV5-1; D gene unclear. Trimming removed 7 bases at V and 1 base at J, with 11 bases between. The CDR3 is made up of 13 amino acids. Germline V gives CDR1 SGHRS, CDR2 YFSETQ. The CDR3 DNA reads as TGCGCCAGCGGTTACACCCCGAACACTGAAGCTTTCTTT. Translating it yields CASGYTPNTEAFF. Looking up the rest from reference TRBV5-1 and TRBJ1-1 gives the full variable domain: KAGVTQTPRYLIKTRGQQVTLSCSPISGHRSVSWYQQTPGQGLQFLFEYFSETQRNKGNFPGRFSGRQFSNSRSEMNVSTLELGDSALYLCASGYTPNTEAFFGQGTRLTVV.

The genes are TRBV2 and TRBJ2-1, with TRBD1 matching over 12 bases. With V trimmed by 7 bases and J by 8 bases, 6 bases remained unmatched. The germline V gene encodes CDR1 SNHLY and CDR2 FYNNEI. The CDR3 consists of 14 residues. CDR3 in DNA: TGTGCCAGCACCCGGGACAGGGGGCTCGATGAGCAGTTCTTC. Translation gives CASTRDRGLDEQFF.

The rearrangement uses TRBV6-5 and TRBJ2-5; a weak D match, TRBD1 (5 bases). The CDR3 contains 13 residues. V lost 4 bases and J lost 2, with 8 bases in between. Per the germline V gene, CDR1 is MNHEY and CDR2 is SVGAGI. The CDR3 DNA reads as TGTGCCAGCAGTTTCCAGGGACAAGAGACCCAGTACTTC. This gives the protein CASSFQGQETQYF.

The chain is built from TRBV18 and TRBJ2-4; no reliable D call. The germline V gene has CDR1 KGHSH and CDR2 LQKENI. The CDR3 runs 12 residues. The V end was cut by 0 bases, the J end by 11 bases, with 8 bases between. The CDR3 sequence: CASSPPSSFQYF. CDR3 bases: TGTGCCAGCTCACCACCGTCGTCCTTTCAGTACTTC.

The V call is TRBV27, the J call TRBJ1-6; tentatively, D is TRBD1 (5 bases). The CDR3 sequence is 14 residues long. Germline V lookup: CDR1 MNHEY, CDR2 SMNVEV (reference sequence). Trimming took 3 bases from V and 6 from J, leaving 9 bases between them. This chain's CDR3 is CASSFGGSNSPLHF. The CDR3 bases are TGTGCCAGCAGTTTCGGGGGAAGTAATTCACCCCTCCACTTT.

The chain employs TRBV29-1 and TRBJ2-1, with 8 bases that match TRBD1. Germline values: CDR1 SQVTM, CDR2 ANQGSEA. The CDR3 totals 15 residues. The J segment lost 8 bases and the V segment lost 1 base, leaving 10 bases of the junction unmatched. The CDR3 here is CSVEVRQGAGDEQFF. CDR3 sequence (DNA): TGCAGCGTTGAAGTACGGCAGGGGGCAGGCGATGAGCAGTTCTTC.

The chain employs TRBV19 and TRBJ1-2; 12 bases map to TRBD1. Trimming removed 2 bases from V and 3 bases from J; junction bases left unmatched: 10. This CDR3 comprises 18 residues. Germline V CDR1 and CDR2: LNHDA, SQIVND (reference sequence). As DNA, the CDR3 is TGTGCCAGTAGTATACCAAGGGGACAGGGGGCGGTTTACTATGGCTACACCTTC. It translates to CASSIPRGQGAVYYGYTF.